What follows are 21 T cell receptor beta chains derived from one specimen sequenced in a study of blood T cell repertoires in COVID-19 (dated by TCRdb to 2018 to 2021). The library relied on the immunoSEQ multiplex PCR assay. Sourced from immuneACCESS, this table was stored by TCRdb with only in-frame sequences that have V and J called. A share of the clones is absent; for the studies checked, an unresolved V gene accounts for under half, and the remainder has no known explanation. The sample table records 220,000 or so clones; just under 90% of these occur just once. 0.87% of the sample comes from the top ten. The specimen was PBMCs or T cells enriched from blood (not recorded which). These receptors were obtained from a man aged 50 to 60 who had been exposed to COVID-19.

The chain links TRBV29-1 to TRBJ1-1; tentatively, D is TRBD1 (5 bases). The CDR3 is made up of 13 amino acids. Germline V gene data show CDR1 as SQVTM and CDR2 as ANQGSEA. V was shortened by 4 bases and J by 3 bases, with 12 bases between the two germline ends. The chain's CDR3 is CSVAKGSDTEAFF. In DNA form, the CDR3 reads TGCAGCGTTGCTAAGGGGTCGGACACTGAAGCTTTCTTT.

Concerning this clone itself: The same CDR3 is also encoded by other DNA sequences in this sample. This chain joins TRBV28 and TRBJ1-1, with D tentatively TRBD1 (5 bases). With 2 bases removed from V and 5 bases from J, the gap between germline ends came to 6 bases. The CDR3 contains 12 residues. Germline V gene lookup returns CDR1 MDHEN and CDR2 SYDVKM. The chain's CDR3 is CASSLRGTEAFF. CDR3 bases: TGTGCCAGCAGTTTACGGGGGACTGAAGCTTTCTTT.

The chain combines TRBV28 with TRBJ1-3; D possibly corresponds to TRBD1 (6 bases). Trimming took 5 bases from V and 2 from J, leaving 13 bases between them. Germline values: CDR1 MDHEN, CDR2 SYDVKM. This CDR3 contains 15 residues. CDR3 loop: CASSPRGGAGNTIYF. The CDR3 DNA reads TGTGCCAGCAGTCCCCGAGGGGGAGCTGGAAACACCATATATTTT.

This clone showed up just once. The V and J genes are TRBV15 and TRBJ1-1; D possibly corresponds to TRBD1 (5 bases). This CDR3 spans 13 amino acids. The ends were cut back, 3 bases at V and 10 bases at J, with 15 bases in the middle. CDR1 is LNHNV, CDR2 YYDKDF, per germline (reference sequence). The CDR3 here is CATSSDSRLGAFF. The CDR3 region has the DNA TGTGCCACCAGCAGCGACAGCCGTTTGGGAGCTTTCTTT.

This clone was seen only once. The genes are TRBV2 and TRBJ1-2; TRBD1 might be the D (5 bases). The germline V gene encodes CDR1 SNHLY and CDR2 FYNNEI. This CDR3 is 12 amino acids long. V shed 4 bases and J shed 4 bases, with 7 bases lying between them. The CDR3 loop reads CASSGQIYGYTF. The CDR3 nucleotides read TGTGCCAGCAGTGGACAGATCTATGGCTACACCTTC.

The chain combines TRBV28 with TRBJ2-1, with 11 bases identical to TRBD2. CDR3 length: 12 amino acids. Germline loops: CDR1 MDHEN, CDR2 SYDVKM. The trim removed 4 bases at V and 12 bases at J, leaving 2 bases unmatched. As DNA, the CDR3 is TGTGCCAGCAGTTCTAGCGGGAGGTGGCAGTTCTTC. Its translation is CASSSSGRWQFF.

The J gene is TRBJ1-1, the V gene TRBV5-4; maybe TRBD1 (5 bases). Per germline, CDR1 SGHNT and CDR2 YYREEE (reference sequence). V lost 2 bases to trimming and J lost 0 bases, with 8 bases between them. The CDR3 is 14 residues long. Written as DNA, the CDR3 is TGTGCCAGCAGCTTTCAGGGCCTGAACACTGAAGCTTTCTTT. Encoded protein: CASSFQGLNTEAFF.

This chain links TRBV7-2 with TRBJ2-3, with 8 bases identical to TRBD2. Looked up from germline, CDR1 is SGHTA and CDR2 is FQGNSA. J gave up 2 bases and V 5 bases, and 9 bases lay outside the gene matches. This CDR3 spans 16 amino acids. This chain's CDR3 is CASSQTLAGFTDTQYF. DNA for the CDR3: TGTGCCAGCAGCCAAACCTTAGCGGGATTCACAGATACGCAGTATTTT.

The V and J genes are TRBV6-5 and TRBJ2-7; TRBD1 aligns across 9 bases. This CDR3 region has 15 residues. V lost 7 bases, J lost 5 bases, and 12 bases stayed unmatched. Germline V gene lookup returns CDR1 MNHEY and CDR2 SVGAGI. The CDR3 loop is CASISQGQGLHEQYF. CDR3 DNA sequence: TGTGCCAGCATCTCTCAGGGACAGGGTCTCCACGAGCAGTACTTC.

V and J are TRBV7-9 and TRBJ1-2; 9 bases line up with TRBD1. Germline V CDR1 and CDR2: SEHNR, FQNEAQ (reference sequence). Trimming at V came to 4 bases and at J to 0 bases, leaving 9 bases not matched to a gene. This CDR3 has 17 residues. This chain's CDR3 is CASSSNLQGATNYGYTF. The CDR3 nucleotides read TGTGCCAGCAGCTCCAATTTACAGGGGGCAACTAACTATGGCTACACCTTC. Filled out from reference TRBV7-9 and TRBJ1-2, the complete variable domain reads DTGVSQNPRHKITKRGQNVTFRCDPISEHNRLYWYRQTLGQGPEFLTYFQNEAQLEKSRLLSDRFSAERPKGSFSTLEIQRTEQGDSAMYLCASSSNLQGATNYGYTFGSGTRLTVV.

This chain links TRBV4-2 with TRBJ2-1; TRBD1 aligns across 7 bases. J was trimmed by 6 bases and V by 8 bases; bases with no gene match: 13. CDR3 length: 15 residues. The germline V gene has CDR1 LGHNA and CDR2 YNFKEQ. The CDR3, as DNA: TGTGCCAGCGAGGACAGGTTGGGAGAGGGCAATGAGCAGTTCTTC. Amino acid sequence: CASEDRLGEGNEQFF.

The V gene is TRBV5-1, the J gene TRBJ1-1; 7 bases agree with TRBD1. Germline V gene sequence: CDR1 SGHRS, CDR2 YFSETQ. The V gene end was trimmed by 4 bases and the J gene end by 4 bases; junction bases not matched to a gene: 7. The length of the CDR3 is 14 residues. CDR3 region: CASSPQGVGTEAFF. The CDR3 bases are TGCGCCAGCAGCCCGCAGGGGGTTGGCACTGAAGCTTTCTTT.

The rearrangement joins TRBV5-1 to TRBJ2-3; TRBD1 might be the D (6 bases). With 2 bases removed from V and 3 bases from J, the gap between germline ends came to 13 bases. CDR1 is SGHRS, CDR2 YFSETQ, per germline. The CDR3 is 15 amino acids. CDR3 amino acids: CASSFRTGRTDTQYF. The CDR3 DNA is TGCGCCAGCAGCTTCAGAACAGGGCGAACAGATACGCAGTATTTT.

V usage is TRBV5-5 and J usage is TRBJ2-5; D not resolved. V lost 0 bases and J 7 bases, leaving 13 bases between the germline ends. Looked up from germline, CDR1 is SGHKS and CDR2 is YYEKEE (reference sequence). This CDR3 is 14 amino acids long. The CDR3: CASSLESTVVTQYF. The CDR3 nucleotides are TGTGCCAGCAGCTTGGAGAGTACAGTGGTGACCCAGTACTTC.

This sequence joins TRBV14 and TRBJ2-5; 13 bases are a match to TRBD2. CDR1 is SGHDN and CDR2 is FVKESK in the germline V gene. The CDR3 loop spans 17 amino acids. With V trimmed by 4 bases and J by 5 bases, 10 bases remained unmatched. The CDR3 region has the DNA TGTGCCAGCAGCCTACGGACTAGCGGGGGTTTCGGGGAGACCCAGTACTTC. Protein: CASSLRTSGGFGETQYF.

This clone was detected only a few times. Mismatch with germline at one junction end may stem from a read error. The V and J genes are TRBV7-7 and TRBJ2-5, with a weak D call TRBD2 (6 bases). Germline values: CDR1 SSHAT, CDR2 FNYEAQ (reference sequence). The CDR3 has 16 amino acids. The DNA of the CDR3 is TGTGCTAGCAGCTCTAGGGCGGGGCTGCATCAAGAGACCCAGTACTTC. It is translated as CASSSRAGLHQETQYF.

This chain links TRBV28 with TRBJ2-2, with D maybe TRBD1 (6 bases). Trimming removed 3 bases at V and 4 bases at J, with 12 bases between. This CDR3 spans 15 amino acids. CDR1 MDHEN and CDR2 SYDVKM come from the germline V gene. The CDR3: CASSLGADGTGELFF. In DNA, the CDR3 is TGTGCCAGCAGTTTGGGGGCCGATGGCACCGGGGAGCTGTTTTTT.

This chain connects TRBV5-1 to TRBJ2-7, with TRBD2 matching over 14 bases. V was clipped by 4 bases and J by 7 bases; unmatched bases: 7. CDR1 is SGHRS and CDR2 is YFSETQ in the germline V gene. The CDR3 is 15 residues long. CDR3 DNA sequence: TGCGCCAGCAGCCAGGGGACTAGCGGGAGTCGAGAGCAGTACGTC. This gives the protein CASSQGTSGSREQYV.

The chain has TRBV7-9 and TRBJ1-3; maybe TRBD1 (5 bases). Germline V gene sequence: CDR1 SEHNR, CDR2 FQNEAQ (reference sequence). The germline V and J ends were trimmed by 4 bases and 5 bases, with 15 bases remaining between them. This CDR3 is 15 amino acids long. This CDR3 is CASSSLGAGRNTIYF. The CDR3 region has the DNA TGTGCCAGCAGCTCCCTTGGGGCAGGGCGAAACACCATATATTTT. Variable domain in full (rest from reference TRBV7-9 and TRBJ1-3): DTGVSQNPRHKITKRGQNVTFRCDPISEHNRLYWYRQTLGQGPEFLTYFQNEAQLEKSRLLSDRFSAERPKGSFSTLEIQRTEQGDSAMYLCASSSLGAGRNTIYFGEGSWLTVV.

This chain joins TRBV9 and TRBJ1-3, with TRBD1 matching 7 bases. V lost 4 bases and J lost 0; bases outside the gene matches: 10. Germline-derived CDR1 and CDR2 are SGDLS and YYNGEE. This CDR3 is built from 17 residues. In DNA, the CDR3 is TGTGCCAGCAGCATGACGACAGGGTACAGCTCTGGAAACACCATATATTTT. Encoded protein: CASSMTTGYSSGNTIYF.

This chain uses TRBV12-3 or TRBV12-4 with TRBJ1-2; D not resolved. The germline V and J ends were trimmed by 3 bases and 1 base, with 3 bases remaining between them. The CDR3 is made up of 12 amino acids. For the CDR3, the DNA is TGTGCCAGCAGTTTTAGTAACTATGGCTACACCTTC. It is translated as CASSFSNYGYTF.